The TCR beta chain described here comes from a study of blood T cell repertoires in COVID-19 (dated by TCRdb to the early 2020s). For context, the study as a whole: Collaborator samples came from the United States, Italy and Spain and covered acute and convalescent phases of COVID-19. The material from the prospective study consisted of cDNA or gDNA derived from T cells, B-cell-depleted T cells, or PBMCs. Subjects who had been exposed to COVID-19, were actively infected with it, or had recovered from it provided the deeply sampled blood TCRbeta repertoires that made up the dataset. The repertoires were made available in a free public database intended to serve as a resource for research on the immune response to SARS-CoV-2. Samples came from the ongoing ImmuneRACE study (first 160 participants) plus 1,254 subjects from 6 global collaborators. The sample metadata nearly always contained a de-identified subject ID, COVID-19 status, age in years and sex. HLA class I and class II types, where available, came from metadata supplied by the sample provider rather than from assay-based typing.

TCRbeta CDR3 regions were amplified from genomic DNA by means of the immunoSEQ Assay, a bias-controlled multiplex PCR. The paper's data handling went like this. The number of nucleated cells in each sample was estimated from the amplification of reference gene primers within the assay. To quantify the absolute abundance of each unique TCRbeta CDR3 rearrangement, sequence reads were collapsed and filtered. Productive Simpson clonality was computed per sample as the square root of Simpson's diversity index over productive rearrangements. TCRdb retrieved this table from immuneACCESS and kept in-frame rearrangements only. Not all clones are present; in checked studies, unresolved V genes account for under half, and no reason is known for the remainder. The V and J calls and clone size were taken over from that table, and D and trimming were inferred from the DNA. This sample gives 95,000 to 150,000 clones in total; under 80% of them show up just once. The top ten clonotypes cover 2% to 2.5% of the sample.

The investigation overall reported the following: Clinical and demographic metadata were provided uncurated, with the amount varying by source and participant.

Collaborating institutions collected whole blood in K2EDTA tubes following their own protocols. For TCRbeta analysis, collaborators shipped samples in one of three forms: frozen whole blood, isolated PBMCs, or DNA extracted from either of those sample types. The CDR3 holds 13 amino acids from the cysteine to the phenylalanine. Just the 39-base CDR3 DNA is kept, in frame starting at base 1. The V end loses 3 bases and the J end loses 4 bases, and a stretch of 9 bases separates them. A word on this clone: Its antigen is not yet known. Base qualities were left out, and no much larger clone turns up one base away.

The clonotype was recovered from a man between 65 and 79 years old with acute or convalescent COVID-19. This receptor chain uses TRBV12-3 or TRBV12-4 and TRBJ1-2; the D gene cannot be resolved reliably. The specimen sequenced was peripheral blood. The nucleotides read TGTGCCAGCAGTTTCTTACTTAGCTATGGCTACACCTTC. The resulting protein is CASSFLLSYGYTF.